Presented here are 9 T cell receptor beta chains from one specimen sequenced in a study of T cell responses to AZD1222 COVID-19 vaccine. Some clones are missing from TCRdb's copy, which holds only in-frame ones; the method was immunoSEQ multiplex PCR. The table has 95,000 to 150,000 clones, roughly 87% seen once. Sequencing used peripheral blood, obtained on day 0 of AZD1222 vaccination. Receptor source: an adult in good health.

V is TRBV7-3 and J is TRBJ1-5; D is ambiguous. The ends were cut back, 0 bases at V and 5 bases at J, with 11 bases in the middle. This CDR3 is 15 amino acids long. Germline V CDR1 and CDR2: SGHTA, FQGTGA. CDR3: CASSLTPGGDQPQHF. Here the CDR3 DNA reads TGTGCCAGCAGCTTAACCCCGGGTGGGGATCAGCCCCAGCATTTT.

As DNA, the CDR3 is TGTGCCAGCAGCGTAGGGCAACTCGGGAGCCCCCCCTACAATGAGCAGTTCTTC. Protein sequence: CASSVGQLGSPPYNEQFF. This chain connects TRBV9 to TRBJ2-1; TRBD2 is a possible D gene (6 bases). The ends were cut back, 0 bases at V and 2 bases at J, with 18 bases in the middle. Germline loops: CDR1 SGDLS, CDR2 YYNGEE. The CDR3 consists of 18 residues.

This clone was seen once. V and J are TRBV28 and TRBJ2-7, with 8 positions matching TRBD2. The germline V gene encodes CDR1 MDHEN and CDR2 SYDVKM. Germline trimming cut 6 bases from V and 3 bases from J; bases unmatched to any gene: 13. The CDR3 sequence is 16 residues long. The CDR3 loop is CASSKTQHRGGYEQYF. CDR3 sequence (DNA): TGTGCCAGCAGCAAAACCCAACACCGGGGGGGCTACGAGCAGTACTTC.

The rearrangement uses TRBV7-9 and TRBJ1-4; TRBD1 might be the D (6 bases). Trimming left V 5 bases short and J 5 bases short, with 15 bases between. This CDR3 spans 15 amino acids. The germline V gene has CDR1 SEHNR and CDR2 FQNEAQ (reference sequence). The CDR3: CASSPRQVINEKLFF. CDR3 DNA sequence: TGTGCCAGCAGCCCTAGACAGGTCATAAATGAAAAACTGTTTTTT.

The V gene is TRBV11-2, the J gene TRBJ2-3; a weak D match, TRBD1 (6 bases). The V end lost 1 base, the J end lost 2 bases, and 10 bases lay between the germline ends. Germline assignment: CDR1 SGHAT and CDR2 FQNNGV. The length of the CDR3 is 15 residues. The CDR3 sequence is CASSLVTGTTDTQYF. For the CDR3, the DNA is TGTGCCAGCAGCTTAGTCACAGGGACCACAGATACGCAGTATTTT.

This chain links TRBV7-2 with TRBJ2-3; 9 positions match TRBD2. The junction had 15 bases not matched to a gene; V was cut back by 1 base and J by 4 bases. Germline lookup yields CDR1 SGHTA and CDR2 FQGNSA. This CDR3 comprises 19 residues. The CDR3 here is CASSLGLSGGPRGPDTQYF. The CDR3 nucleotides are TGTGCCAGCAGCTTAGGTCTCAGCGGGGGGCCTCGCGGACCAGATACGCAGTATTTT.

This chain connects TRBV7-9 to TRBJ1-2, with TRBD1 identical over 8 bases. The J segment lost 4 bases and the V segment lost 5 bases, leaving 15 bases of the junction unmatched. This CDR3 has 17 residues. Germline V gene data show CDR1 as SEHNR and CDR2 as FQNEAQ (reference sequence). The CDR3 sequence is CASSPEPDRDWSYGYTF. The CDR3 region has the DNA TGTGCCAGCAGCCCAGAACCGGACAGGGATTGGAGCTATGGCTACACCTTC.

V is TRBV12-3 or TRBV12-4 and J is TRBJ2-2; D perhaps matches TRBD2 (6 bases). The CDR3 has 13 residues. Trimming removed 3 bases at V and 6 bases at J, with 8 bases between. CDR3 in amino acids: CASSLGGAGELFF. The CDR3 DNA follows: TGTGCCAGCAGTTTGGGGGGAGCCGGGGAGCTGTTTTTT.

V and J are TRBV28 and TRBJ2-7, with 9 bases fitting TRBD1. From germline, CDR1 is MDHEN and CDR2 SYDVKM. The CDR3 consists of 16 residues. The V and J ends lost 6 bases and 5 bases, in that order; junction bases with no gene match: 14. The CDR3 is CASSTPGTGFFHEQYF. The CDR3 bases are TGTGCCAGCAGCACCCCCGGGACAGGGTTCTTTCACGAGCAGTACTTC.